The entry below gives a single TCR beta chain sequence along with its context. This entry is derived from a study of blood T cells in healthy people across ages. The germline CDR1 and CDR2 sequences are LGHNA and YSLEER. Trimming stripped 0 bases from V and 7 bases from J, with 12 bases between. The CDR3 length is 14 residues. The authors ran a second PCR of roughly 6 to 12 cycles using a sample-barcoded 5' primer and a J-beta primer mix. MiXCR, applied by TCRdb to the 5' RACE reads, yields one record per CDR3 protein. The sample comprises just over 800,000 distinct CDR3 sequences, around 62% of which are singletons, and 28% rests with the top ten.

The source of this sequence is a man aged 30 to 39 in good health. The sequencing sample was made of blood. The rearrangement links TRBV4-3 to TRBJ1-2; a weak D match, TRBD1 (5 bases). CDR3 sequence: CASSQDMGGTGYTF. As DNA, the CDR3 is TGCGCCAGCAGCCAAGATATGGGAGGGACTGGCTACACCTTC.